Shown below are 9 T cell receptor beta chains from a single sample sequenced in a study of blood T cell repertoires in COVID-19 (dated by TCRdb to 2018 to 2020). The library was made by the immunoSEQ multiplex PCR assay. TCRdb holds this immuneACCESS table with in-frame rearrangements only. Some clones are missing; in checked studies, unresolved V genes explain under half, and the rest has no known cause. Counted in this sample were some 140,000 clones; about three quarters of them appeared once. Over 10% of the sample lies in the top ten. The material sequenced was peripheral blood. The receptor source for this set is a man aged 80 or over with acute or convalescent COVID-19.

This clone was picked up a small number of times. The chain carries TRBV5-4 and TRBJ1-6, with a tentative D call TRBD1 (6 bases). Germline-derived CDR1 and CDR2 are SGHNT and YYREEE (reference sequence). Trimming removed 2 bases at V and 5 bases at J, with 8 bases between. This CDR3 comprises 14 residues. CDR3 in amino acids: CASSFGQNNSPLHF. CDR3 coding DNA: TGTGCCAGCAGCTTCGGACAGAATAATTCACCCCTCCACTTT. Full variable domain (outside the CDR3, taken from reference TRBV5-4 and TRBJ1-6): ETGVTQSPTHLIKTRGQQVTLRCSSQSGHNTVSWYQQALGQGPQFIFQYYREEENGRGNFPPRFSGLQFPNYSSELNVNALELDDSALYLCASSFGQNNSPLHFGNGTRLTVT.

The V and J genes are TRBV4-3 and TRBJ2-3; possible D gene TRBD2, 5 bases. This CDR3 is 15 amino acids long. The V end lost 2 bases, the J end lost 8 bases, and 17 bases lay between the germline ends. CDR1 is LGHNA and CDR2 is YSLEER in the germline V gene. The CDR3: CASSQRVSESGTQYF. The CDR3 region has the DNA TGCGCCAGCAGCCAACGGGTTTCTGAAAGCGGTACGCAGTATTTT.

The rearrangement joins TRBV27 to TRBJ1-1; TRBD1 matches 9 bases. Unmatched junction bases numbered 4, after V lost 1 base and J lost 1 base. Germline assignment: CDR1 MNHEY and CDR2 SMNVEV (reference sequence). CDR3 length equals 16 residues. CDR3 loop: CASSLYGTGRNTEAFF. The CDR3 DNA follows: TGTGCCAGCAGTTTATACGGGACAGGGCGGAACACTGAAGCTTTCTTT.

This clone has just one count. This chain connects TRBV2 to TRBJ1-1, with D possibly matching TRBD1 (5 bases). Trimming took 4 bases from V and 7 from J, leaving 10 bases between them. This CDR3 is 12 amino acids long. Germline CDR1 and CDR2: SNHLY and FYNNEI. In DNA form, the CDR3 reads TGTGCCAGCAGTGTGGGGGAGGGTGAAGCTTTCTTT. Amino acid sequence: CASSVGEGEAFF.

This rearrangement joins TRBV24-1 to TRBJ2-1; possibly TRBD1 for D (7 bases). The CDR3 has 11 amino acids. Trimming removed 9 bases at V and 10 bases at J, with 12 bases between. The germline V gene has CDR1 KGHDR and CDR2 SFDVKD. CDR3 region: CATSGGREQFF. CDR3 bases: TGTGCCACCTCAGGGGGGAGGGAGCAGTTCTTC.

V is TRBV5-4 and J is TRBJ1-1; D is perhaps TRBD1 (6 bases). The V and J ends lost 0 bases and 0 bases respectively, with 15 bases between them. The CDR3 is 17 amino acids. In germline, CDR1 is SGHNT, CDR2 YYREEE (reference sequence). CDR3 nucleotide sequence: TGTGCCAGCAGCTTGGGAAGGGGGGGCAGGATGAACACTGAAGCTTTCTTT. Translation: CASSLGRGGRMNTEAFF.

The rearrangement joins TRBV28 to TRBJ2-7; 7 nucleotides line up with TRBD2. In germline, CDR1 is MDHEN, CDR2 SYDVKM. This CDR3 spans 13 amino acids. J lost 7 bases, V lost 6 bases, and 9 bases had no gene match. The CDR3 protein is CASRTLAAGEQYF. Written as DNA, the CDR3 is TGTGCCAGCAGAACCCTAGCGGCGGGGGAGCAGTACTTC. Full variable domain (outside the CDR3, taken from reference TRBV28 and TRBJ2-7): DVKVTQSSRYLVKRTGEKVFLECVQDMDHENMFWYRQDPGLGLRLIYFSYDVKMKEKGDIPEGYSVSREKKERFSLILESASTNQTSMYLCASRTLAAGEQYFGPGTRLTVT.

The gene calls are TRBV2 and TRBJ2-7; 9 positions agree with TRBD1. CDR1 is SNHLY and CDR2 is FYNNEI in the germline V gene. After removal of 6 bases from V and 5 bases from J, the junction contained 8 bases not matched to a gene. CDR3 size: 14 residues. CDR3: CASRTGTGNDEQYF. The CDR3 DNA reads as TGTGCCAGCAGGACCGGGACAGGGAACGACGAGCAGTACTTC.

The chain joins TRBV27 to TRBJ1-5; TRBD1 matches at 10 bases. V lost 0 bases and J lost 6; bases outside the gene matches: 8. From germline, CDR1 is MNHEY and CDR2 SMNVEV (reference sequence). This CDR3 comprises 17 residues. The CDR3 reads CASSLSGTGDRFQPQHF. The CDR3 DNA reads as TGTGCCAGCAGTTTATCCGGGACAGGGGATCGGTTTCAGCCCCAGCATTTT.